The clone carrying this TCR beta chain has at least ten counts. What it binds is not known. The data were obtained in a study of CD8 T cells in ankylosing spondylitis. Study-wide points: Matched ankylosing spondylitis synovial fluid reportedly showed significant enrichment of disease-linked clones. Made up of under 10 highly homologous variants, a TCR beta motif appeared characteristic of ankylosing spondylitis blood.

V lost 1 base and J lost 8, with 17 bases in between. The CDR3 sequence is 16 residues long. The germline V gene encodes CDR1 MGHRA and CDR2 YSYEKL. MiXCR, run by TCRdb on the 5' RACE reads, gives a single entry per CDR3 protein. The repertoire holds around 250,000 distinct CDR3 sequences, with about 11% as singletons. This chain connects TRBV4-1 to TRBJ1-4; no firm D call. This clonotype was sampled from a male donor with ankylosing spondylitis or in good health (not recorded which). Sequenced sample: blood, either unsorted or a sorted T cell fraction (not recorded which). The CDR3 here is CASSQAPLREGEKLFF. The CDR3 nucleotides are TGCGCCAGCAGCCAAGCTCCCTTGAGGGAAGGCGAAAAACTGTTTTTT.